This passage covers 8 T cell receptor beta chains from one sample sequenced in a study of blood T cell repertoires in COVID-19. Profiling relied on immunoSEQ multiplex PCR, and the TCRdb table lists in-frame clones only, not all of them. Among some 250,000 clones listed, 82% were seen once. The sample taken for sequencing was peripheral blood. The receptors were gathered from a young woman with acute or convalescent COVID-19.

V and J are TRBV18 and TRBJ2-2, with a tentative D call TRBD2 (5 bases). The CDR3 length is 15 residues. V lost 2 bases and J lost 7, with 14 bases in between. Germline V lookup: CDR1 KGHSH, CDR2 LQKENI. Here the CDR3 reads CASSPATTIGGELFF. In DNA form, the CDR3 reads TGTGCCAGCTCACCAGCGACTACCATCGGCGGGGAGCTGTTTTTT.

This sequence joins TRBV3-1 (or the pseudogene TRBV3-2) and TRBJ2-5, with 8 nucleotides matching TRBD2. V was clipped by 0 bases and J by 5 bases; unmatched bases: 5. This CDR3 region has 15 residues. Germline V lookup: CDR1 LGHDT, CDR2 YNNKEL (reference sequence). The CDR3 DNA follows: TGTGCCAGCAGCCAAGACGATAGCGGGACTGAGACCCAGTACTTC. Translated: CASSQDDSGTETQYF.

CDR3 DNA sequence: TGCGCCAGCAGCCCCGGGACAGGGAACTATGGCTACACCTTC. This gives the protein CASSPGTGNYGYTF. The chain uses TRBV5-1 and TRBJ1-2, with TRBD1 matching 9 bases. CDR3 length equals 14 residues. The V gene's germline CDR1 is SGHRS and CDR2 YFSETQ. The V gene end was trimmed by 4 bases and the J gene end by 2 bases; junction bases not matched to a gene: 3.

The CDR3 sequence: CASSPSRITDTQYF. CDR3 coding DNA: TGTGCCAGTAGTCCATCGAGGATCACAGATACGCAGTATTTT. The rearrangement links TRBV19 to TRBJ2-3, with unresolved D. V was pared by 5 bases and J by 2 bases, with 11 bases between. The germline CDR1 and CDR2 sequences are LNHDA and SQIVND (reference sequence). This CDR3 has 14 residues.

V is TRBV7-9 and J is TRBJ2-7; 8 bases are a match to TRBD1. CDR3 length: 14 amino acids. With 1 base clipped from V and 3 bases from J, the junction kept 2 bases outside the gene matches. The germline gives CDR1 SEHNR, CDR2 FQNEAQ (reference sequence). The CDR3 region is CASSLGTGIYEQYF. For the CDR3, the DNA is TGTGCCAGCAGCTTAGGGACAGGGATCTACGAGCAGTACTTC.

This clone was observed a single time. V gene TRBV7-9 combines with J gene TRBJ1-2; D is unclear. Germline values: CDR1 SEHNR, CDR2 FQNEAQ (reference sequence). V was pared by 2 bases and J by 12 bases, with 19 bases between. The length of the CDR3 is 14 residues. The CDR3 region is CASSLTDRVAPHTF. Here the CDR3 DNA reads TGTGCCAGCAGCTTAACGGATCGGGTAGCGCCACACACCTTC.

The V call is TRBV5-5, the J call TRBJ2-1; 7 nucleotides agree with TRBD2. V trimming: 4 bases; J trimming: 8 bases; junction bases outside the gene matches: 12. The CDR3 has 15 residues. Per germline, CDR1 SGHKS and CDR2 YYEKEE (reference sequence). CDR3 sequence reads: CASSPLAAPGDEQFF. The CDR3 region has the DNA TGTGCCAGCAGCCCCCTAGCGGCGCCCGGCGATGAGCAGTTCTTC.

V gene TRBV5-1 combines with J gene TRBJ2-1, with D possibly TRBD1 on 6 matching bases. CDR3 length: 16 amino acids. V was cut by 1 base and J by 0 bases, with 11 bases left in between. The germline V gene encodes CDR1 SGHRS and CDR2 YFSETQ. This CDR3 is CASSLHTGSSYNEQFF. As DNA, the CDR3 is TGCGCCAGCAGCTTGCATACAGGGAGCTCCTACAATGAGCAGTTCTTC.